A single TCR beta chain is shown here with its context. Germline assignment: CDR1 SGDLS and CDR2 YYNGEE. This CDR3 is 16 amino acids long. Trimming cost V 4 bases and J 6 bases; bases outside gene matches: 12. This sample was taken from a study of shared clonotypes between healthy human individuals. In the study overall: Per donor, CD8 memory used one plate, CD8 naive used two, CD4 memory used three and CD4 naive used three.

The method was immunoSEQ multiplex PCR; TCRdb's version includes in-frame clones alone and lacks a portion of them. The sample includes around 2.1 million clones, approximately 94% of them seen just once. The naive CD8 fraction comprised CD45RO-negative cells positively selected for CCR7 and excluded terminally differentiated effector memory CD45RA+ cells. Sequenced sample: naive CD8+ T cells from PBMCs. This sequence joins TRBV9 and TRBJ2-1; 8 bases are shared with TRBD2. This TCR came from a man in his late teens or twenties in good health. Some clones in this sample may be carry-over from other donors' samples. Written as DNA, the CDR3 is TGTGCCAGCAGCTTAGGGGGGCTAGCGGGCCCCAATGAGCAGTTCTTC. It encodes CASSLGGLAGPNEQFF.